A single sample is the source of the 24 T cell receptor beta chains below, sequenced in a study of cytomegalovirus exposure and HLA in healthy donors. Both 60 Vbeta primers and 13 Jbeta primers went into the PCR. Profiling relied on immunoSEQ multiplex PCR, and the TCRdb table lists in-frame clones only, not all of them. There are around 150,000 clones in the sample; 55% to 70% occur only once, and about 7.1% lies in the top ten. The specimen was PBMCs. All receptors come from a woman aged 60-75 years in good health and CMV-seropositive.

This clone was counted once. This chain connects TRBV5-6 to TRBJ2-7; maybe TRBD1 (6 bases). The CDR3 consists of 15 residues. With 1 base removed from V and 2 bases from J, the gap between germline ends came to 13 bases. From germline, CDR1 is SGHDT and CDR2 YYEEEE. The CDR3 protein is CASSLWERQAYEQYF. CDR3 nucleotides: TGTGCCAGCAGCTTGTGGGAGAGACAGGCCTACGAGCAGTACTTC.

The chain employs TRBV7-2 and TRBJ1-1; perhaps TRBD1 as D (5 bases). This CDR3 has 13 residues. V shed 5 bases and J shed 6 bases, with 13 bases lying between them. Germline lookup yields CDR1 SGHTA and CDR2 FQGNSA. CDR3 region: CASSTVGGPEAFF. The DNA of the CDR3 is TGTGCCAGCAGCACCGTCGGGGGACCTGAAGCTTTCTTT.

The CDR3 sequence: CASSLAPSGSSTDTQYF. CDR3 in DNA: TGCGCCAGCAGCTTGGCGCCTAGCGGGAGTAGCACAGATACGCAGTATTTT. The chain is built from TRBV5-1 and TRBJ2-3, with 10 positions matching TRBD2. The V gene's germline CDR1 is SGHRS and CDR2 YFSETQ. V shed 0 bases and J 0 bases; nucleotides not matched to a gene: 4. This CDR3 has 17 amino acids. The complete variable domain, with remaining parts taken from reference TRBV5-1 and TRBJ2-3, reads KAGVTQTPRYLIKTRGQQVTLSCSPISGHRSVSWYQQTPGQGLQFLFEYFSETQRNKGNFPGRFSGRQFSNSRSEMNVSTLELGDSALYLCASSLAPSGSSTDTQYFGPGTRLTVL.

V gene TRBV2 combines with J gene TRBJ2-7; D is possibly TRBD1 (5 bases). CDR1 is SNHLY, CDR2 FYNNEI, per germline. V lost 6 bases and J lost 0, with 18 bases in between. This CDR3 has 16 residues. The CDR3 protein is CASSPEGAWASYEQYF. CDR3 sequence (DNA): TGTGCCAGCAGCCCCGAAGGGGCCTGGGCCTCCTACGAGCAGTACTTC.

This clone was seen a few times. V gene TRBV30 combines with J gene TRBJ1-4, with D possibly TRBD1 on 6 matching bases. The V end was cut by 3 bases, the J end by 2 bases, with 10 bases between. CDR3 length equals 14 residues. Germline V CDR1 and CDR2: GTSNPN, SVGIG (reference sequence). CDR3 nucleotide sequence: TGTGCCTGGAGGCGGACAGATACTAATGAAAAACTGTTTTTT. Translating gives CAWRRTDTNEKLFF. The full variable domain, rest sourced from reference TRBV30 and TRBJ1-4, is SQTIHQWPATLVQPVGSPLSLECTVEGTSNPNLYWYRQAAGRGLQLLFYSVGIGQISSEVPQNLSASRPQDRQFILSSKKLLLSDSGFYLCAWRRTDTNEKLFFGSGTQLSVL.

The V and J genes are TRBV5-1 and TRBJ1-1; 7 nucleotides align to TRBD1. The CDR3 spans 15 residues. The ends lost 5 bases at V and 1 base at J; junction bases unmatched: 8. CDR1 and CDR2 (germline): SGHRS, YFSETQ. The CDR3 DNA is TGCGCCAGCAGGACTGGGACAGCCCGGAACACTGAAGCTTTCTTT. Translating gives CASRTGTARNTEAFF.

The chain employs TRBV18 and TRBJ1-2, with D unclear. The germline CDR1 and CDR2 sequences are KGHSH and LQKENI. V dropped 2 bases and J dropped 1 base, with 8 bases sitting between them. The CDR3 contains 14 residues. CDR3 sequence: CASSPGQDNYGYTF. In nucleotides, the CDR3 is TGTGCCAGCTCACCAGGGCAGGATAACTATGGCTACACCTTC. The whole variable domain, filled in from reference TRBV18 and TRBJ1-2, reads NAGVMQNPRHLVRRRGQEARLRCSPMKGHSHVYWYRQLPEEGLKFMVYLQKENIIDESGMPKERFSAEFPKEGPSILRIQQVVRGDSAAYFCASSPGQDNYGYTFGSGTRLTVV.

The chain uses TRBV4-1 and TRBJ2-1; 13 bases map to TRBD2. The CDR3 runs to 16 residues. Germline-derived CDR1 and CDR2 are MGHRA and YSYEKL. V trimming: 6 bases; J trimming: 4 bases; junction bases outside the gene matches: 6. The CDR3 DNA is TGCGCCAGCAGGAGGACTAGCGGGAGACAATACAATGAGCAGTTCTTC. Its translation is CASRRTSGRQYNEQFF.

The rearrangement joins TRBV7-6 to TRBJ2-7; the match to TRBD2 covers 13 bases. J lost 7 bases, V lost 5 bases, and 8 bases had no gene match. This CDR3 has 15 residues. The germline V gene encodes CDR1 SGHVS and CDR2 FNYEAQ. The CDR3 here is CASSEGTSGTYEQYF. In DNA form, the CDR3 reads TGTGCCAGCAGCGAGGGGACTAGCGGGACGTATGAGCAGTACTTC.

This clone was counted between two and nine times. V gene TRBV2 combines with J gene TRBJ2-7; D is possibly TRBD2 (7 bases). This CDR3 has 13 residues. V lost 7 bases to trimming and J lost 4 bases, with 14 bases between them. Germline V gives CDR1 SNHLY, CDR2 FYNNEI. The CDR3 bases are TGTGCCAGCACGGGGGGCCTTGAGTACGAGCAGTACTTC. This gives the protein CASTGGLEYEQYF.

This chain uses TRBV5-4 with TRBJ2-3; 8 bases align to TRBD1. CDR1 SGHNT and CDR2 YYREEE come from the germline V gene (reference sequence). V lost 4 bases, J lost 2 bases, and 9 bases stayed unmatched. The length of the CDR3 is 16 residues. The CDR3 nucleotides read TGTGCCAGCAGCCAAGGACAGGGAAGTATCACAGATACGCAGTATTTT. Its translation: CASSQGQGSITDTQYF.

CDR3 DNA: TGTGCCAGCAGTACCCGGACTGGAATTAGCACAGATACGCAGTATTTT. It is translated as CASSTRTGISTDTQYF. This sequence joins TRBV27 and TRBJ2-3; a weak D match, TRBD2 (5 bases). CDR3 size: 16 residues. Trimming shortened V by 5 bases and J by 0 bases, and 15 bases separated the two germline ends. In germline, CDR1 is MNHEY, CDR2 SMNVEV (reference sequence).

The chain has TRBV7-9 and TRBJ2-5, with 7 nucleotides matching TRBD2. Germline-derived CDR1 and CDR2 are SEHNR and FQNEAQ (reference sequence). J lost 3 bases, V lost 5 bases, and 12 bases had no gene match. The CDR3 has 16 residues. CDR3 in DNA: TGTGCCAGCAGCCCCGGAATGGGGGGGGTTAAAGAGACCCAGTACTTC. It yields the protein CASSPGMGGVKETQYF.

This chain uses TRBV5-5 with TRBJ2-7; no definite D call. With 2 bases removed from V and 2 bases from J, the gap between germline ends came to 11 bases. Per the germline V gene, CDR1 is SGHKS and CDR2 is YYEKEE (reference sequence). CDR3 length: 14 residues. CDR3 bases: TGTGCCAGCAGCTTTGGCCCAGAAACCTACGAGCAGTACTTC. This sequence encodes CASSFGPETYEQYF.

This clone was seen once. This sequence joins TRBV19 and TRBJ1-5; a possible D gene is TRBD1 (6 bases). Germline V CDR1 and CDR2: LNHDA, SQIVND (reference sequence). This CDR3 contains 16 residues. The V and J ends lost 0 bases and 0 bases respectively, with 9 bases between them. CDR3 in amino acids: CASSIERGISNQPQHF. As DNA, the CDR3 is TGTGCCAGTAGTATAGAGAGGGGGATTAGCAATCAGCCCCAGCATTTT.

This clone has only one observation. This chain links TRBV15 with TRBJ2-2; 8 bases agree with TRBD1. CDR1 is LNHNV, CDR2 YYDKDF, per germline (reference sequence). J gave up 6 bases and V 0 bases, and 3 bases lay outside the gene matches. The CDR3 loop spans 15 amino acids. The CDR3 bases are TGTGCCACCAGCAGAGAGGACAGGGCCGCCGGGGAGCTGTTTTTT. Encoded protein: CATSREDRAAGELFF. The full variable domain, with the rest looked up from reference TRBV15 and TRBJ2-2, is DAMVIQNPRYQVTQFGKPVTLSCSQTLNHNVMYWYQQKSSQAPKLLFHYYDKDFNNEADTPDNFQSRRPNTSFCFLDIRSPGLGDTAMYLCATSREDRAAGELFFGEGSRLTVL.

This chain joins TRBV6-5 and TRBJ2-5, with a possible D match to TRBD1 (5 bases). Trimming stripped 0 bases from V and 1 base from J, with 9 bases between. Per the germline V gene, CDR1 is MNHEY and CDR2 is SVGAGI. This CDR3 is built from 15 residues. CDR3 in DNA: TGTGCCAGCAGTTACTCGCAGGGCAGCCAAGAGACCCAGTACTTC. Translated: CASSYSQGSQETQYF.

The chain joins TRBV29-1 to TRBJ2-7; perhaps TRBD2 as D (6 bases). This CDR3 has 12 amino acids. V shed 7 bases and J shed 0 bases, with 10 bases lying between them. Germline lookup yields CDR1 SQVTM and CDR2 ANQGSEA. For the CDR3, the DNA is TGCAGCGCCCGGACTACCTCCTACGAGCAGTACTTC. This translates into CSARTTSYEQYF.

This clone was observed a handful of times. The chain is built from TRBV7-2 and TRBJ2-5; 13 positions match TRBD2. Germline V CDR1 and CDR2: SGHTA, FQGNSA. J was trimmed by 4 bases and V by 4 bases; bases with no gene match: 6. The CDR3 spans 16 residues. CDR3 in amino acids: CASSSGLAGEGETQYF. In DNA, the CDR3 is TGTGCCAGCAGCTCCGGACTAGCGGGAGAGGGAGAGACCCAGTACTTC. Filled out from reference TRBV7-2 and TRBJ2-5, the complete variable domain reads GAGVSQSPSNKVTEKGKDVELRCDPISGHTALYWYRQSLGQGLEFLIYFQGNSAPDKSGLPSDRFSAERTGGSVSTLTIQRTQQEDSAVYLCASSSGLAGEGETQYFGPGTRLLVL.

The chain is built from TRBV25-1 and TRBJ2-5, with D unclear. Germline assignment: CDR1 MGHDK and CDR2 SYGVNS. The CDR3 covers 11 residues. V was clipped by 4 bases and J by 5 bases, with 5 bases between them. CDR3 protein: CASSVRETQYF. The CDR3 DNA reads as TGTGCCAGCAGTGTCCGGGAGACCCAGTACTTC.

V usage is TRBV5-6 and J usage is TRBJ1-5, with 9 bases fitting TRBD1. The CDR3 is 18 amino acids. Germline loops: CDR1 SGHDT, CDR2 YYEEEE. Trimming cost V 0 bases and J 5 bases; bases outside gene matches: 12. The CDR3 sequence: CASSLAGEETGGDQPQHF. The CDR3 nucleotides are TGTGCCAGCAGCTTGGCCGGTGAGGAGACAGGGGGGGATCAGCCCCAGCATTTT.

The chain has TRBV5-4 and TRBJ2-7; 10 bases match TRBD2. Germline-derived CDR1 and CDR2 are SGHNT and YYREEE (reference sequence). V was pared by 2 bases and J by 5 bases, with 4 bases of the junction left unmatched. The CDR3 consists of 14 residues. CDR3 sequence reads: CASSFASGSNEQYF. DNA for the CDR3: TGTGCCAGCAGCTTCGCTAGCGGGAGCAACGAGCAGTACTTC.

The V call is TRBV29-1, the J call TRBJ2-1; the D gene is possibly TRBD2 (6 bases). The CDR3 has 15 amino acids. In germline, CDR1 is SQVTM, CDR2 ANQGSEA. V dropped 0 bases and J dropped 12 bases, with 21 bases sitting between them. The CDR3 reads CSVEDSGYTMSGQFF. CDR3 nucleotide sequence: TGCAGCGTTGAAGATAGCGGATACACAATGAGTGGGCAGTTCTTC.

The chain is built from TRBV27 and TRBJ1-5, with D possibly TRBD1 on 6 matching bases. The V gene's germline CDR1 is MNHEY and CDR2 SMNVEV (reference sequence). V lost 8 bases, J lost 5 bases, and 10 bases lay in between. The CDR3 contains 12 residues. The CDR3 sequence: CASGYRDQPQHF. The CDR3 DNA reads as TGTGCCAGCGGCTACAGGGATCAGCCCCAGCATTTT.